These 6 T cell receptor beta chains originate from one sample sequenced in a study of OX40 agonist ivuxolimab in advanced cancers. Data came from immunoSEQ multiplex PCR; TCRdb stores just in-frame clones and leaves some out. The data hold 60,000 or so clones, with around 85% observed a single time. Sequencing was performed on CD4+ or CD8+ T cells sorted from blood, taken in a trial of the OX40 agonist ivuxolimab. The receptors stem from an adult with an advanced solid tumor such as melanoma, head and neck, liver or kidney cancer.

The rearrangement joins TRBV7-6 to TRBJ2-3; a weak D match, TRBD2 (7 bases). Germline V CDR1 and CDR2: SGHVS, FNYEAQ. V was cut by 5 bases and J by 4 bases, with 19 bases left in between. The CDR3 extends over 16 amino acids. The CDR3 nucleotides are TGTGCCAGCAGCCGGACTAGTGGGGGGCTCGCAGATACGCAGTATTTT. This sequence encodes CASSRTSGGLADTQYF.

This chain uses TRBV9 with TRBJ2-7; tentatively, D is TRBD1 (6 bases). The CDR3 runs 15 residues. V was clipped by 0 bases and J by 6 bases, with 16 bases between them. Germline V lookup: CDR1 SGDLS, CDR2 YYNGEE. The DNA for the CDR3 is TGTGCCAGCAGCGTAGAAGGCAGGGGAGAAATCGAGCAGTACTTC. It encodes CASSVEGRGEIEQYF.

Comments on this clone: The junction and the germline gene differ at one end; a read error may be behind it. This chain connects TRBV19 to TRBJ1-1, with a tentative D call TRBD1 (5 bases). CDR1 is LNHDA and CDR2 is SQIVND in the germline V gene (reference sequence). The CDR3 loop spans 11 amino acids. The CDR3 region is CASSIRWGEAF. The DNA of the CDR3 is TGTGCCAGTAGTATAAGATGGGGGGAGGCCTTT.

The chain joins TRBV9 to TRBJ2-1; tentatively, D is TRBD1 or TRBD2 (5 bases each). The CDR3 spans 12 residues. Germline CDR1 SGDLS, CDR2 YYNGEE. The germline V and J ends were trimmed by 3 bases and 14 bases, with 15 bases remaining between them. CDR3 nucleotides: TGTGCCAGCAGCGGATCCGGGACCCTTAAGTTCTTC. Translating gives CASSGSGTLKFF. The full variable domain, completed using reference TRBV9 and TRBJ2-1, is DSGVTQTPKHLITATGQRVTLRCSPRSGDLSVYWYQQSLDQGLQFLIQYYNGEERAKGNILERFSAQQFPDLHSELNLSSLELGDSALYFCASSGSGTLKFFGPGTRLTVL.

The table lists this clone with a few counts. The CDR3 DNA follows: TGTGCCAGCATCCCCATCCAAGAGACCCAGTACTTC. Amino acids: CASIPIQETQYF. The J gene is TRBJ2-5, the V gene TRBV7-9; D is undetermined. Looked up from germline, CDR1 is SEHNR and CDR2 is FQNEAQ (reference sequence). V lost 7 bases to trimming and J lost 1 base, with 7 bases between them. The CDR3 is 12 residues long.

This sequence joins TRBV10-3 and TRBJ2-2, with 8 bases fitting TRBD1. Germline assignment: CDR1 ENHRY and CDR2 SYGVKD. This CDR3 has 16 residues. The J segment lost 0 bases and the V segment lost 3 bases, leaving 3 bases of the junction unmatched. CDR3 sequence reads: CAISDQGQANTGELFF. DNA for the CDR3: TGTGCCATCAGTGACCAGGGACAGGCGAACACCGGGGAGCTGTTTTTT.